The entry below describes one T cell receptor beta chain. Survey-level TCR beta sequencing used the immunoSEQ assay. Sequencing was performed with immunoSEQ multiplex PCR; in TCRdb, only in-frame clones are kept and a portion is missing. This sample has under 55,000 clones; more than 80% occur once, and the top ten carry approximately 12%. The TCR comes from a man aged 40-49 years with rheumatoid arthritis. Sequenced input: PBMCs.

The CDR3, as DNA: TGCGCCAGCAGCGGGCGGGGGGGCACAGATACGCAGTATTTT. It specifies CASSGRGGTDTQYF. The chain joins TRBV5-1 to TRBJ2-3; 8 nucleotides line up with TRBD2. Germline lookup yields CDR1 SGHRS and CDR2 YFSETQ. The ends lost 4 bases at V and 1 base at J; junction bases unmatched: 2. This CDR3 comprises 14 residues.